Shown below are 31 T cell receptor beta chains from a single sample sequenced in a study of T-cell memory formation after mild COVID-19. TCRdb reprocessed the 5' RACE reads with MiXCR, giving one entry per CDR3 protein. The sample includes roughly 150,000 distinct CDR3 sequences, roughly 13% seen only once; the top ten take around 27%. Sequenced material: PBMCs or a T cell subset sorted from them (not recorded which). The receptors come from an adult woman who had mild COVID-19 (a few samples of this study predate the infection). Cell type and time point are not known.

The V gene is TRBV5-1, the J gene TRBJ2-1; D is uncertain. The V gene lost 4 bases and the J gene lost 4 bases, with 15 bases spanning the gap. This CDR3 region has 15 residues. Germline CDR1 SGHRS, CDR2 YFSETQ. The CDR3 DNA reads TGCGCCAGCAGCCCCGGAGCGAGTCCGTACAATGAGCAGTTCTTC. As protein: CASSPGASPYNEQFF.

The sample holds a few counts of this clonotype. The chain uses TRBV7-2 and TRBJ2-2; possible D gene TRBD2, 5 bases. The CDR3 has 18 residues. Germline V CDR1 and CDR2: SGHTA, FQGNSA. The ends were cut back, 1 base at V and 3 bases at J, with 18 bases in the middle. In DNA form, the CDR3 reads TGTGCCAGCAGCTTAGATGGGAGAGCTCCTACCTACACCGGGGAGCTGTTTTTT. Encoded protein: CASSLDGRAPTYTGELFF.

The rearrangement links TRBV5-6 to TRBJ1-1, with 9 positions matching TRBD1. The CDR3 contains 14 residues. Germline V gene sequence: CDR1 SGHDT, CDR2 YYEEEE. Losses at the gene ends were 0 bases for V and 5 bases for J; bases not matched to a gene: 2. The CDR3 DNA is TGTGCCAGCAGCTTGGCCGACAGGGGGACTGAAGCTTTCTTT. This codes for CASSLADRGTEAFF.

This clonotype was seen a handful of times. The rearrangement links TRBV24-1 to TRBJ2-7; D remains ambiguous. Trimming took 1 base from V and 6 from J, leaving 6 bases between them. Germline V gene sequence: CDR1 KGHDR, CDR2 SFDVKD. The CDR3 has 12 amino acids. For the CDR3, the DNA is TGTGCCACCAGTGATTTCTGGGGCGAGCAGTACTTC. As protein: CATSDFWGEQYF.

The rearrangement joins TRBV5-4 to TRBJ1-5; D ambiguous. The CDR3 covers 11 residues. V was trimmed by 1 base and J by 8 bases, leaving 4 bases between them. The germline CDR1 and CDR2 sequences are SGHNT and YYREEE (reference sequence). Here the CDR3 reads CASSLCKPQHF. The CDR3 DNA reads as TGTGCCAGCAGCTTGTGTAAGCCCCAGCATTTT. The full variable domain, completed using reference TRBV5-4 and TRBJ1-5, is ETGVTQSPTHLIKTRGQQVTLRCSSQSGHNTVSWYQQALGQGPQFIFQYYREEENGRGNFPPRFSGLQFPNYSSELNVNALELDDSALYLCASSLCKPQHFGDGTRLSIL.

The V and J genes are TRBV20-1 and TRBJ2-7; 7 bases align to TRBD1. After removal of 4 bases from V and 3 bases from J, the junction contained 6 bases not matched to a gene. Germline CDR1 reads DFQATT; CDR2 reads SNEGSKA (reference sequence). The CDR3 totals 13 residues. The DNA of the CDR3 is TGCAGTGCTAAGGACGACAGGGTCTACGAGCAGTACTTC. It translates to CSAKDDRVYEQYF.

The rearrangement uses TRBV7-6 and TRBJ1-2; the match to TRBD1 covers 7 bases. Germline trimming cut 5 bases from V and 4 bases from J; bases unmatched to any gene: 10. Germline loops: CDR1 SGHVS, CDR2 FNYEAQ. The CDR3 extends over 15 amino acids. CDR3 loop: CASSGTSGTVYGYTF. CDR3 nucleotide sequence: TGTGCCAGCAGCGGCACCTCCGGGACAGTCTATGGCTACACCTTC.

This clonotype was observed a handful of times. The J gene is TRBJ1-2, the V gene TRBV7-9, with D possibly being TRBD1 (6 bases). The CDR3 has 14 amino acids. CDR1 is SEHNR and CDR2 is FQNEAQ in the germline V gene (reference sequence). With 4 bases removed from V and 6 bases from J, the gap between germline ends came to 15 bases. CDR3 sequence reads: CASSSSSAGDGYTF. The CDR3 DNA reads TGTGCCAGCAGCTCCAGCTCAGCAGGGGATGGCTACACCTTC.

This clonotype was observed many times. The CDR3, as DNA: TGTGCCAGCAGCCCACCCCTGAGCCTCTACAATGAGCAGTTCTTC. It specifies CASSPPLSLYNEQFF. The chain joins TRBV5-6 to TRBJ2-1; D gene ambiguous. CDR3 size: 15 residues. V was shortened by 4 bases and J by 3 bases, with 14 bases between the two germline ends. Germline CDR1 is SGHDT and CDR2 is YYEEEE.

There are many counts of this clonotype. The chain has TRBV4-1 and TRBJ2-7, with D hard to call. Trimming stripped 0 bases from V and 2 bases from J, with 11 bases between. The CDR3 loop spans 15 amino acids. Germline-derived CDR1 and CDR2 are MGHRA and YSYEKL. CDR3: CASSQERQVPYEQYF. The CDR3 nucleotides are TGCGCCAGCAGCCAAGAACGTCAGGTTCCCTACGAGCAGTACTTC.

The J gene is TRBJ1-2, the V gene TRBV4-3; tentatively, D is TRBD1 (6 bases). CDR1 is LGHNA and CDR2 is YSLEER in the germline V gene. Trimming cost V 0 bases and J 2 bases, with 19 bases left between them. The CDR3 has 18 amino acids. The CDR3 is CASSQEVGRTEMNYGYTF. For the CDR3, the DNA is TGCGCCAGCAGCCAAGAAGTAGGGAGGACAGAGATGAACTATGGCTACACCTTC.

This chain links TRBV6-6 with TRBJ2-1; weak D call: TRBD2 (7 bases). The length of the CDR3 is 15 residues. Germline V gene sequence: CDR1 MNHNY, CDR2 SVGAGI (reference sequence). The V and J ends lost 2 bases and 8 bases respectively, with 16 bases between them. The DNA of the CDR3 is TGTGCCAGCAGTTACGGGGGGCGGGAGATTGATGAGCAGTTCTTC. This encodes CASSYGGREIDEQFF.

In its sample, this clonotype was seen a few times. The rearrangement uses TRBV4-1 and TRBJ1-5; TRBD1 might be the D (6 bases). CDR1 and CDR2 from the germline V gene are MGHRA and YSYEKL. The CDR3 covers 15 residues. The ends were cut back, 6 bases at V and 3 bases at J, with 15 bases in the middle. CDR3 protein: CASRNSRGSNQPQHF. Written as DNA, the CDR3 is TGCGCCAGCAGGAATTCCAGGGGATCCAATCAGCCCCAGCATTTT.

The chain employs TRBV7-2 and TRBJ2-7, with 14 positions matching TRBD2. After removal of 3 bases from V and 5 bases from J, the junction contained 9 bases not matched to a gene. Germline V gives CDR1 SGHTA, CDR2 FQGNSA. The CDR3 spans 17 residues. This CDR3 is CASSLDAGLAGVNEQYF. CDR3 bases: TGTGCCAGCAGCTTGGACGCGGGACTAGCGGGAGTAAACGAGCAGTACTTC. The full variable domain, its missing parts supplied by reference TRBV7-2 and TRBJ2-7, is GAGVSQSPSNKVTEKGKDVELRCDPISGHTALYWYRQSLGQGLEFLIYFQGNSAPDKSGLPSDRFSAERTGGSVSTLTIQRTQQEDSAVYLCASSLDAGLAGVNEQYFGPGTRLTVT.

This chain joins TRBV7-9 and TRBJ1-1, with D unresolved. CDR1 and CDR2 from the germline V gene are SEHNR and FQNEAQ (reference sequence). V shed 4 bases and J shed 8 bases, with 8 bases lying between them. The CDR3 totals 11 residues. CDR3 region: CASSSSSEAFF. The DNA of the CDR3 is TGTGCCAGCAGCTCCAGTTCGGAAGCTTTCTTT.

This sequence joins TRBV29-1 and TRBJ2-1; D possibly matches TRBD1 or TRBD2 (5 bases each). V was trimmed by 8 bases and J by 8 bases, leaving 22 bases between them. The CDR3 has 14 amino acids. Per the germline V gene, CDR1 is SQVTM and CDR2 is ANQGSEA. CDR3 bases: TGCAGCCCTTATGGGGCCGAAGAGGGGTATGAGCAGTTCTTC. It yields the protein CSPYGAEEGYEQFF.

V is TRBV9 and J is TRBJ1-2, with D perhaps matching TRBD1 (6 bases). Germline CDR1 and CDR2: SGDLS and YYNGEE. CDR3 length: 15 amino acids. V lost 3 bases, J lost 2 bases, and 14 bases lay in between. CDR3 bases: TGTGCCAGCAGCGCCCCCAGGACAGTCAACTATGGCTACACCTTC. As protein: CASSAPRTVNYGYTF.

The chain joins TRBV4-2 to TRBJ2-1; 10 bases fit TRBD2. The CDR3 is made up of 16 amino acids. The V gene's germline CDR1 is LGHNA and CDR2 YNFKEQ. V trimming: 4 bases; J trimming: 5 bases; junction bases outside the gene matches: 8. CDR3 region: CASSPPGLALNNEQFF. The CDR3 bases are TGTGCCAGCAGCCCGCCGGGACTAGCGCTGAACAATGAGCAGTTCTTC.

The chain links TRBV30 to TRBJ2-3; tentatively, D is TRBD1 (7 bases). CDR1 is GTSNPN, CDR2 SVGIG, per germline (reference sequence). Trimming took off 2 bases at V and 11 bases at J, with 17 bases between the two ends. CDR3 length equals 13 residues. The CDR3 DNA sequence: TGTGCCTGGAGTACCTTACAGGGGAGGAAGCAGTATTTT. It encodes CAWSTLQGRKQYF.

This clonotype was seen repeatedly, ten times or more. The J gene is TRBJ2-3, the V gene TRBV7-9; D perhaps matches TRBD2 (5 bases). This CDR3 region has 12 residues. Trimming removed 0 bases at V and 14 bases at J, with 12 bases between. Germline lookup yields CDR1 SEHNR and CDR2 FQNEAQ (reference sequence). CDR3 sequence: CASSLAADSAYF. CDR3 DNA sequence: TGTGCCAGCAGCTTAGCGGCAGATAGCGCGTATTTT.

This clonotype was seen only a few times. The CDR3 is CASSYTDRVNTEAFF. The CDR3 DNA is TGTGCCAGCAGTTACACGGACAGGGTGAACACTGAAGCTTTCTTT. The chain has TRBV6-2 or TRBV6-3 and TRBJ1-1; TRBD1 agrees at 8 bases. This CDR3 is 15 amino acids long. The trim removed 2 bases at V and 0 bases at J, leaving 2 bases unmatched. Germline V CDR1 and CDR2: MNHEY, SVGEGT.

The gene calls are TRBV30 and TRBJ2-1; no firm D call. V was trimmed by 0 bases and J by 8 bases, leaving 14 bases between them. Germline loops: CDR1 GTSNPN, CDR2 SVGIG (reference sequence). The CDR3 has 14 residues. CDR3 in DNA: TGTGCCTGGAGTGTTTTGGCGGTAAGGGATGAGCAGTTCTTC. Residues: CAWSVLAVRDEQFF. Looking up the rest from reference TRBV30 and TRBJ2-1 gives the full variable domain: SQTIHQWPATLVQPVGSPLSLECTVEGTSNPNLYWYRQAAGRGLQLLFYSVGIGQISSEVPQNLSASRPQDRQFILSSKKLLLSDSGFYLCAWSVLAVRDEQFFGPGTRLTVL.

CDR3 loop: CASSDPPYEQYF. CDR3 in DNA: TGTGCCAGCAGTGACCCCCCCTACGAGCAGTACTTC. This rearrangement joins TRBV2 to TRBJ2-7; D call uncertain. Germline CDR1 SNHLY, CDR2 FYNNEI. Trimming removed 3 bases from V and 2 bases from J, with 5 bases in between. The CDR3 is 12 amino acids.

This clonotype was counted many times. The V and J genes are TRBV20-1 and TRBJ2-1; TRBD1 matches 9 bases. Germline V gene lookup returns CDR1 DFQATT and CDR2 SNEGSKA (reference sequence). V was pared by 4 bases and J by 8 bases, with 9 bases of the junction left unmatched. The length of the CDR3 is 14 residues. The CDR3 protein is CSATPGQGRDEQFF. CDR3 coding DNA: TGCAGTGCTACTCCGGGACAGGGACGGGATGAGCAGTTCTTC.

This clonotype occurred a few times. The junction departs from germline at one end; a sequencing error may be responsible. The genes are TRBV29-1 and TRBJ2-1, with D perhaps TRBD2 (5 bases). CDR3 size: 14 residues. CDR1 SQVTM and CDR2 ANQGSEA come from the germline V gene. CDR3 sequence reads: CSVEAGMSYNEQFF. For the CDR3, the DNA is TGCAGCGTCGAAGCCGGGATGTCCTACAATGAGCAGTTCTTC.

The chain combines TRBV4-3 with TRBJ1-1, with 8 bases fitting TRBD1. CDR3 size: 15 residues. Germline-derived CDR1 and CDR2 are LGHNA and YSLEER. V trimming: 4 bases; J trimming: 7 bases; junction bases outside the gene matches: 11. The CDR3 here is CASSLGQGAIGEAFF. As DNA, the CDR3 is TGCGCCAGCAGCCTCGGGCAGGGGGCTATTGGTGAAGCTTTCTTT.

This clonotype was counted between two and nine times. This sequence joins TRBV7-3 and TRBJ2-1, with D perhaps TRBD2 (5 bases). This CDR3 region has 15 residues. V shed 3 bases and J shed 0 bases, with 9 bases lying between them. Germline lookup yields CDR1 SGHTA and CDR2 FQGTGA. This CDR3 is CASSFETSSYNEQFF. The CDR3 DNA follows: TGTGCCAGCAGCTTTGAAACTAGCTCCTACAATGAGCAGTTCTTC.

Concerning this clonotype itself: A junction end diverges from the germline sequence, so it may reflect a read error. This sequence joins TRBV20-1 and TRBJ2-2; possible D gene TRBD1, 5 bases. CDR1 DFQATT and CDR2 SNEGSKA come from the germline V gene (reference sequence). CDR3 length: 17 residues. CDR3 loop: CSARGPDRTLHTGELFF. The CDR3 DNA reads as TGCAGTGCAAGAGGTCCTGACAGAACCTTGCACACCGGGGAGCTGTTTTTT.

V and J are TRBV27 and TRBJ2-2; D gene uncertain. The CDR3 has 12 residues. The germline CDR1 and CDR2 sequences are MNHEY and SMNVEV (reference sequence). V lost 6 bases, J lost 7 bases, and 9 bases lay in between. The CDR3 loop reads CASSLMIGELFF. The CDR3 DNA sequence: TGTGCCAGCAGCCTAATGATCGGGGAGCTGTTTTTT.

The V and J genes are TRBV7-3 and TRBJ2-1, with a weak D call TRBD1 (5 bases). Between the trimmed V and J ends, which lost 2 bases and 5 bases, there was a span of 7 bases. Germline V lookup: CDR1 SGHTA, CDR2 FQGTGA. The CDR3 runs to 13 residues. Here the CDR3 reads CASSLGHNNEQFF. CDR3 nucleotides: TGTGCCAGCAGCTTAGGACATAACAATGAGCAGTTCTTC.

This clonotype was seen only a few times. V usage is TRBV7-9 and J usage is TRBJ2-2; 14 positions agree with TRBD2. Trimming removed 4 bases from V and 7 bases from J; junction bases left unmatched: 5. CDR1 is SEHNR, CDR2 FQNEAQ, per germline (reference sequence). CDR3 length: 16 residues. The CDR3: CASSWGLAGAIGELFF. CDR3 in DNA: TGTGCCAGCAGCTGGGGACTAGCGGGAGCGATCGGGGAGCTGTTTTTT.